A selection of T cell receptor beta chains follows, all from one sample in a study of T cells in Graves' hyperthyroidism and ophthalmopathy. TCRdb redid the calling of the multiplex PCR reads with MiXCR, one entry per CDR3 protein. The sample includes approximately 300,000 distinct CDR3 sequences, 17% of them seen just once. Sequences were obtained from blood. These receptors all come from a woman aged 55-70 years with Graves' ophthalmopathy. The CDR3 runs from the conserved cysteine through the conserved F or W. The order of the fields is D gene, clone size, J gene, V gene, CDR3 protein, CDR3 DNA. D genes are given only for firm matches. For some rows the clone size is stated as once, few or many, or as a class when expanded; others skip it.

NA | many | TRBJ2-7 | TRBV7-3 | CASSLSPGAYEQYF | TGTGCCAGCAGCTTATCGCCAGGGGCCTACGAGCAGTACTTC
NA | few | TRBJ2-4 | TRBV20-1 | CSARDNPGLAKNIQYF | TGCAGTGCTAGAGATAATCCAGGGCTAGCCAAAAACATTCAGTACTTC
NA | NA | TRBJ1-1 | TRBV15 | CATSSNEHRLRAFF | TGTGCCACCAGCAGTAATGAGCACAGGCTCAGAGCTTTCTTT
NA | NA | TRBJ1-6 | TRBV4-3 | CASSQAIALGNSPLHF | TGCGCCAGCAGCCAAGCGATTGCTCTGGGCAATTCACCCCTCCACTTT
NA | NA | TRBJ2-7 | TRBV18 | CASSGSQDHEQYF | TGTGCCAGCTCCGGTTCACAGGACCACGAGCAGTACTTC
NA | NA | TRBJ2-7 | TRBV20-1 | CSGRTQGEQYF | TGCAGTGGGAGGACACAGGGCGAGCAGTACTTC
TRBD1 | few | TRBJ1-2 | TRBV3-1 | CASSQDYATGANTF | TGTGCCAGCAGCCAAGACTACGCGACAGGGGCGAACACCTTC
TRBD1 | few | TRBJ1-2 | TRBV29-1 | CSVGTGGGYTF | TGCAGCGTTGGGACAGGGGGTGGCTACACCTTC
NA | many | TRBJ2-1 | TRBV6-2/TRBV6-3 | CASRSPGGANEQFF | TGTGCCAGCAGAAGCCCTGGGGGTGCCAATGAGCAGTTCTTC
NA | NA | TRBJ2-5 | TRBV2 | CASARRERETQYF | TGTGCCAGCGCACGGAGGGAAAGAGAGACCCAGTACTTC
NA | NA | TRBJ1-3 | TRBV9 | CASSVLDRRGTGNTIYF | TGTGCCAGCAGCGTACTAGACCGTCGGGGGACTGGAAACACCATATATTTT
NA | NA | TRBJ1-3 | TRBV6-1 | CAVQQGSGNTIYF | TGTGCCGTACAGCAGGGCTCTGGAAACACCATATATTTT
NA | NA | TRBJ2-1 | TRBV6-1 | CASSSGPYNEQFF | TGTGCCAGCAGTAGCGGGCCTTACAATGAGCAGTTCTTC
TRBD1 | many | TRBJ2-5 | TRBV11-2 | CASSPGDRETQYF | TGTGCCAGCAGCCCCGGGGACAGAGAGACCCAGTACTTC
TRBD2 | many | TRBJ2-4 | TRBV20-1 | CSARVLAGNIQYF | TGCAGTGCTAGAGTTCTAGCGGGAAACATTCAGTACTTC
TRBD1 | few | TRBJ1-2 | TRBV19 | CASSMSYRGYGYTF | TGTGCCAGTAGTATGTCATACAGGGGCTATGGCTACACCTTC
NA | many | TRBJ1-2 | TRBV12-3/TRBV12-4 | CASSTSSVGKGYGYTF | TGTGCCAGCAGTACCTCGTCAGTAGGGAAGGGCTATGGCTACACCTTC
NA | many | TRBJ2-3 | TRBV10-3 | CAISDPTRADTQYF | TGTGCCATCAGTGATCCCACTAGAGCAGATACGCAGTATTTT
TRBD1 | few | TRBJ1-4 | TRBV9 | CASSRGTGTNEKLFF | TGTGCCAGCAGCCGAGGGACAGGGACTAATGAAAAACTGTTTTTT
NA | NA | TRBJ1-1 | TRBV19 | CAVYRGNTEAFF | TGTGCCGTATACCGGGGCAACACTGAAGCTTTCTTT
NA | few | TRBJ1-5 | TRBV6-2/TRBV6-3 | CASSYLLQPQHF | TGTGCCAGCAGTTACCTTCTTCAGCCCCAGCATTTT
NA | many | TRBJ2-1 | TRBV24-1 | CATSDPQAGSRNEQFF | TGTGCCACCAGTGATCCTCAAGCGGGCAGTCGTAATGAGCAGTTCTTC
NA | few | TRBJ2-7 | TRBV6-1 | CASSRTTVPYEQYF | TGTGCCAGCAGTAGAACGACAGTCCCCTACGAGCAGTACTTC